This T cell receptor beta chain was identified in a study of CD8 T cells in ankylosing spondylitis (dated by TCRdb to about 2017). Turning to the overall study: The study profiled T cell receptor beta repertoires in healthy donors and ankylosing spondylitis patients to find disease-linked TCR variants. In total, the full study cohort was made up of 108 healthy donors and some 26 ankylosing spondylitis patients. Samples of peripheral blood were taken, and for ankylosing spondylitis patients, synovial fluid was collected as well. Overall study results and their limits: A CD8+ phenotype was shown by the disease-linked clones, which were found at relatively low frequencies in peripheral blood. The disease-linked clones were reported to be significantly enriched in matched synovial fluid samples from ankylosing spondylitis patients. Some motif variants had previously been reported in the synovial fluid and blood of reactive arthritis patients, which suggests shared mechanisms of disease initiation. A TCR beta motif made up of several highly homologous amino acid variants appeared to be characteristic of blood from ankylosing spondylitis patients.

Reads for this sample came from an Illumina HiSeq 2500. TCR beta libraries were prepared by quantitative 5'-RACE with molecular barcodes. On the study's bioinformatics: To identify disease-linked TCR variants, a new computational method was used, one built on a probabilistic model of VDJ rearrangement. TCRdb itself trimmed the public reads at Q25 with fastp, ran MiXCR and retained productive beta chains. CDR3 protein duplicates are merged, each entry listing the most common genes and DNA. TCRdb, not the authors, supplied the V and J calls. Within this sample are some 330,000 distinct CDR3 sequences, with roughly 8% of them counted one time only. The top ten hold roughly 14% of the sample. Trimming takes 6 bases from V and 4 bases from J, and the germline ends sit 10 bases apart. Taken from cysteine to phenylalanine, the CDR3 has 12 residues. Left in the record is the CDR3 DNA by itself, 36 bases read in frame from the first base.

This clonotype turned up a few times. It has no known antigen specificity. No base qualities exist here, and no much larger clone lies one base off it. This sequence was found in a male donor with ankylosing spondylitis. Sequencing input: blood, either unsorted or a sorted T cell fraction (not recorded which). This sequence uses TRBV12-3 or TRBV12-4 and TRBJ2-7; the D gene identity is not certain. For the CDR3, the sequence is CASRFALYEQYF. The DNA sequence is TGTGCCAGCAGATTTGCACTTTACGAGCAGTACTTC.